The rows below give T cell receptor beta chains drawn from one sample of a study of blood T cell repertoires in COVID-19. TCRdb keeps only in-frame clones here, not all; method: immunoSEQ multiplex PCR. The sample yields more than 250,000 clones, approximately 80% seen once. The sequencing input was peripheral blood. The receptors were sampled from a human donor in a cohort sampled during active COVID-19. CDR3s include the opening cysteine and the closing phenylalanine or tryptophan. Each record gives: J gene, V gene, D gene, clone size, CDR3 protein, CDR3 DNA. The D gene is left open where the match is weak. Size is stated for part of the rows, as once, few or many counts, or as a class when the clone is expanded.

>TRBJ1-1|TRBV27|NA|NA
CASSLNAGWAEAFF
TGTGCCAGCAGTTTAAATGCGGGCTGGGCTGAAGCTTTCTTT
>TRBJ2-7|TRBV27|TRBD2|few
CASSLLDTSGRVCEQYF
TGTGCCAGCAGTCTGCTTGATACTAGCGGGAGGGTGTGCGAGCAGTACTTC
>TRBJ1-2|TRBV28|NA|NA
CASRKHYGYTF
TGTGCCAGCAGAAAGCACTATGGCTACACCTTC
>TRBJ2-1|TRBV19|TRBD2|NA
CASSIELAGRKDNEQFF
TGTGCCAGTAGTATAGAGCTAGCGGGAAGGAAGGACAATGAGCAGTTCTTC
>TRBJ1-1|TRBV18|NA|NA
CASSPKESDTEAFF
TGTGCCAGCTCACCGAAAGAGTCGGACACTGAAGCTTTCTTT
>TRBJ1-2|TRBV28|NA|NA
CASNARRQGPENYGYTF
TGTGCCAGCAATGCCCGTCGGCAGGGCCCAGAGAACTATGGCTACACCTTC
>TRBJ1-6|TRBV3-1/TRBV3-2|NA|NA
CASSQVTGLSLHF
TGTGCCAGCAGCCAGGTCACAGGGTTGTCCCTCCACTTT
>TRBJ2-2|TRBV5-5|TRBD1|NA
CASSLSGGPNTGELFF
TGTGCCAGCAGCTTGTCAGGGGGCCCGAACACCGGGGAGCTGTTTTTT
>TRBJ2-2|TRBV4-3|TRBD1|once
CASSQDTGAGELFF
TGCGCCAGCAGCCAAGATACAGGGGCCGGGGAGCTGTTTTTT
>TRBJ2-2|TRBV18|NA|NA
CASSPSQSNTGELFF
TGTGCCAGCTCACCTTCTCAGTCGAACACCGGGGAGCTGTTTTTT
>TRBJ2-7|TRBV28|NA|NA
CASSLGAYYEQYF
TGTGCCAGCAGTTTGGGGGCATACTACGAGCAGTACTTC
>TRBJ2-5|TRBV5-1|NA|NA
CASSREVGETQYF
TGCGCCAGCAGCCGTGAGGTCGGAGAGACCCAGTACTTC
>TRBJ2-7|TRBV7-3|NA|NA
CASSPSGVYEQYF
TGTGCCAGCAGCCCGTCTGGAGTCTACGAGCAGTACTTC
>TRBJ1-5|TRBV28|NA|NA
CASSFPGRKGNQPQHF
TGTGCCAGCAGTTTCCCCGGGAGAAAGGGCAATCAGCCCCAGCATTTT
>TRBJ2-1|TRBV2|TRBD2|NA
CASSETSGRAVGQFF
TGTGCCAGCAGTGAGACTAGCGGGAGGGCGGTTGGGCAGTTCTTC
>TRBJ2-3|TRBV6-5|NA|NA
CASSYGAGNTQYF
TGTGCCAGCAGTTACGGGGCCGGAAATACGCAGTATTTT
>TRBJ2-7|TRBV5-1|NA|NA
CASSLAFSVERPYEQYF
TGCGCCAGCAGCTTGGCCTTTTCAGTGGAGCGGCCATACGAGCAGTACTTC
>TRBJ1-1|TRBV27|TRBD1|NA
CASSFSGTGILF
TGTGCCAGCAGTTTCTCCGGGACAGGGATACTCTTT
>TRBJ1-2|TRBV6-1|TRBD1|NA
CASSEDRGSGYTF
TGTGCCAGCAGTGAGGACAGGGGGAGTGGCTACACCTTC
>TRBJ1-2|TRBV28|TRBD1|NA
CASSSPGQKNSYGYTF
TGTGCCAGCAGTTCACCGGGACAGAAAAATAGCTATGGCTACACCTTC
>TRBJ1-2|TRBV3-1/TRBV3-2|TRBD1|NA
CASSLEDRANYGYTF
TGTGCCAGCAGCCTCGAGGACAGGGCCAACTATGGCTACACCTTC
>TRBJ1-4|TRBV4-1|NA|NA
CASSHPGMRDEKLFF
TGCGCCAGCAGCCATCCGGGGATGAGGGATGAAAAACTGTTTTTT
>TRBJ2-7|TRBV7-2|NA|NA
CASSLRGYEQYF
TGTGCCAGCAGCTTAAGGGGTTACGAGCAGTACTTC
>TRBJ2-1|TRBV4-3|TRBD2|NA
CASSQVGGGPYNEQFF
TGCGCCAGCAGCCAAGTAGGCGGGGGACCCTACAATGAGCAGTTCTTC
>TRBJ2-2|TRBV6-5|TRBD2|NA
CASSYTAGAGELFF
TGTGCCAGCAGTTACACAGCGGGAGCGGGGGAGCTGTTTTTT
>TRBJ2-5|TRBV28|TRBD1|once
CASTPTGGETQYF
TGTGCCAGCACCCCGACAGGGGGGGAGACCCAGTACTTC
>TRBJ2-1|TRBV9|NA|NA
CASSVGTRGHEQFF
TGTGCCAGCAGCGTAGGAACACGAGGCCATGAGCAGTTCTTC
>TRBJ2-7|TRBV6-5|TRBD2|NA
CASVNEGGYSYEQYF
TGTGCCAGCGTCAATGAGGGAGGGTACTCCTACGAGCAGTACTTC
>TRBJ2-1|TRBV2|NA|NA
CASSATGFEQFF
TGTGCCAGCAGTGCCACAGGGTTTGAGCAGTTCTTC
>TRBJ2-7|TRBV28|TRBD2|NA
CASSLPGLGYEQYF
TGTGCCAGCAGTTTGCCGGGACTAGGTTACGAGCAGTACTTC
>TRBJ2-3|TRBV29-1|NA|NA
CSVEDLLLDLDTQYF
TGCAGCGTTGAAGATCTGCTACTAGACCTAGATACGCAGTATTTT
>TRBJ2-7|TRBV6-2/TRBV6-3|NA|NA
CASSSGGKQYF
TGTGCCAGCAGTTCAGGGGGGAAGCAGTACTTC
>TRBJ2-7|TRBV29-1|TRBD1|NA
CSVTPGQGASYEQYF
TGCAGCGTTACCCCGGGACAGGGGGCCAGTTACGAGCAGTACTTC
>TRBJ1-1|TRBV10-1|NA|NA
CASRRTLNTEAFF
TGCGCCAGCAGGAGGACACTGAACACTGAAGCTTTCTTT
>TRBJ2-3|TRBV20-1|NA|NA
CSAGGGDTQYF
TGCAGTGCTGGGGGAGGCGATACGCAGTATTTT
>TRBJ1-2|TRBV19|TRBD1|NA
CASTTQGGGSNYGYTF
TGTGCCAGTACCACCCAGGGGGGAGGTTCCAACTATGGCTACACCTTC
>TRBJ2-1|TRBV11-2|TRBD2|NA
CASSTLAGYNEQFF
TGTGCCAGCAGCACCCTAGCGGGGTACAATGAGCAGTTCTTC
>TRBJ2-7|TRBV4-2|TRBD2|NA
CASSLLAGETYEQYF
TGTGCCAGCAGCCTTCTAGCGGGGGAGACCTACGAGCAGTACTTC
>TRBJ2-2|TRBV5-1|TRBD1|NA
CASSFRDRDGELFF
TGCGCCAGCAGCTTCCGCGACAGGGACGGGGAGCTGTTTTTT
>TRBJ2-7|TRBV24-1|NA|once
CATSDSTSEQYF
TGTGCCACCAGTGATTCAACTTCCGAGCAGTACTTC
>TRBJ1-2|TRBV7-9|NA|NA
CASTNSGGRDGYTF
TGTGCCAGCACCAATAGTGGAGGGCGCGATGGCTACACCTTC
>TRBJ2-5|TRBV6-6|TRBD1|NA
CASSSTGVRETQYF
TGTGCCAGCAGCTCTACAGGGGTCAGAGAGACCCAGTACTTC
>TRBJ1-6|TRBV18|TRBD1|NA
CASSRDRDRSPLHF
TGTGCCAGCTCGCGGGACAGGGACAGGTCACCCCTCCACTTT
>TRBJ2-1|TRBV5-1|NA|many
CASSLNTNNEQFF
TGCGCCAGCAGCTTGAACACCAACAATGAGCAGTTCTTC
>TRBJ1-2|TRBV18|TRBD1|NA
CASSPGTDIYGYTF
TGTGCCAGCTCACCCGGGACAGACATCTATGGCTACACCTTC
>TRBJ2-1|TRBV28|NA|once
CASSSTRAQFF
TGTGCCAGCAGTTCGACAAGAGCGCAGTTCTTC
>TRBJ2-3|TRBV15|TRBD1|NA
CATSSYGTGSTDTQYF
TGTGCCACCAGCAGTTACGGGACAGGGAGCACAGATACGCAGTATTTT
>TRBJ1-5|TRBV5-1|NA|NA
CASSPGFASNQPQHF
TGCGCCAGCAGCCCGGGATTCGCGAGCAATCAGCCCCAGCATTTT
>TRBJ2-1|TRBV4-2|TRBD2|NA
CASSQEAGAYNEQFF
TGTGCCAGCAGCCAAGAAGCGGGGGCCTACAATGAGCAGTTCTTC
>TRBJ2-7|TRBV5-6|NA|NA
CASSLVSVAYEQYF
TGTGCCAGCAGCTTGGTTAGCGTAGCCTACGAGCAGTACTTC
>TRBJ2-3|TRBV10-1|NA|NA
CASRGSGTDTQYF
TGCGCCAGCCGAGGGAGCGGGACAGATACGCAGTATTTT